A selection of T cell receptor beta chains follows, all from one sample in a study of T cell responses to AZD1222 COVID-19 vaccine. Produced via immunoSEQ multiplex PCR; TCRdb's table is partial and in-frame only. The repertoire holds some 150,000 clones, with 80% to 95% as singletons. The sample here was peripheral blood, taken on day 0 of AZD1222 vaccination. The receptor source for this set is an adult in good health. Both conserved end residues are part of each CDR3. Fields, in order: clone size, J gene, D gene, V gene, CDR3 protein, CDR3 DNA. D genes are given only for firm matches. Not every row has a clone size; where given, it reads once, few, many or a size class.

size: NA; J: TRBJ1-1; D: TRBD1; V: TRBV5-1; CDR3: CASSPMGQIFTAFF; DNA: TGCGCCAGCAGCCCGATGGGACAGATCTTTACAGCTTTCTTT
size: NA; J: TRBJ2-3; D: TRBD2; V: TRBV19; CDR3: CASSRGASGNTDTQYF; DNA: TGTGCCAGTAGCCGGGGCGCCAGCGGGAACACAGATACGCAGTATTTT
size: NA; J: TRBJ2-3; D: TRBD2; V: TRBV7-8; CDR3: CASVGVAGNTQYF; DNA: TGTGCCAGCGTTGGGGTAGCGGGAAATACGCAGTATTTT
size: NA; J: TRBJ1-6; D: NA; V: TRBV7-2; CDR3: CASSLAGGGSPLHF; DNA: TGTGCCAGCAGCTTAGCCGGGGGTGGTTCACCCCTCCACTTT
size: NA; J: TRBJ2-2; D: TRBD2; V: TRBV28; CDR3: CASSRTSAASGGLFF; DNA: TGTGCCAGCAGCAGAACTAGCGCCGCTTCAGGAGGGCTGTTTTTT
size: NA; J: TRBJ1-1; D: NA; V: TRBV4-1; CDR3: CASSQVTGLNTEAFF; DNA: TGCGCCAGCAGCCAAGTTACAGGGCTGAACACTGAAGCTTTCTTT
size: few; J: TRBJ2-7; D: NA; V: TRBV28; CDR3: CAIRGGGSSYEQYF; DNA: TGTGCCATCAGAGGGGGAGGTAGCTCCTACGAGCAGTACTTC
size: NA; J: TRBJ2-7; D: NA; V: TRBV11-2; CDR3: CASTKRASRIHEQYF; DNA: TGTGCCAGCACCAAACGGGCGAGCAGAATCCACGAGCAGTACTTC
size: NA; J: TRBJ2-3; D: NA; V: TRBV28; CDR3: CASSFTTGSTDTQYF; DNA: TGTGCCAGCAGTTTTACGACAGGAAGCACAGATACGCAGTATTTT
size: NA; J: TRBJ1-2; D: NA; V: TRBV5-1; CDR3: CASSLDLRGYTF; DNA: TGCGCCAGCAGCTTGGATCTGAGAGGCTACACCTTC
size: NA; J: TRBJ2-4; D: NA; V: TRBV11-2; CDR3: CASSLVSEAKNIQYF; DNA: TGTGCCAGCAGCTTAGTCTCTGAAGCCAAAAACATTCAGTACTTC
size: NA; J: TRBJ2-7; D: NA; V: TRBV5-1; CDR3: CASAAGASSYEQYF; DNA: TGCGCCAGCGCTGCAGGGGCCAGCTCCTACGAGCAGTACTTC
size: few; J: TRBJ2-2; D: TRBD1; V: TRBV13; CDR3: CASSQQTTGGSFRYTGELFF; DNA: TGTGCCAGCAGCCAGCAAACGACAGGGGGCTCTTTTAGATACACCGGGGAGCTGTTTTTT
size: NA; J: TRBJ1-4; D: NA; V: TRBV18; CDR3: CASSPGSNEKLFF; DNA: TGTGCCAGCTCACCTGGATCTAATGAAAAACTGTTTTTT
size: NA; J: TRBJ1-1; D: NA; V: TRBV28; CDR3: CASRREQQGNTEAFF; DNA: TGTGCCAGCAGACGAGAACAACAGGGGAACACTGAAGCTTTCTTT
size: NA; J: TRBJ2-7; D: TRBD1; V: TRBV27; CDR3: CASSFGTGGPYEQYF; DNA: TGTGCCAGCAGTTTCGGGACAGGGGGACCCTACGAGCAGTACTTC
size: NA; J: TRBJ1-2; D: TRBD1; V: TRBV7-8; CDR3: CASSPTQGAVYGYTF; DNA: TGTGCCAGCAGCCCAACTCAGGGGGCAGTCTATGGCTACACCTTC
size: NA; J: TRBJ2-7; D: TRBD1; V: TRBV3-1/TRBV3-2; CDR3: CASSNIRGLLGEQYF; DNA: TGTGCCAGCAGCAATATCAGGGGGCTACTCGGGGAGCAGTACTTC
size: NA; J: TRBJ2-1; D: TRBD2; V: TRBV27; CDR3: CASSDYPSAGGPSDEQFF; DNA: TGTGCCAGCAGTGACTACCCCTCGGCGGGAGGGCCCTCCGATGAGCAGTTCTTC
size: NA; J: TRBJ2-3; D: TRBD1; V: TRBV3-1/TRBV3-2; CDR3: CASTPGQGLSDTQYF; DNA: TGTGCCAGCACCCCGGGACAGGGGTTGTCAGATACGCAGTATTTT
size: NA; J: TRBJ2-2; D: TRBD2; V: TRBV27; CDR3: CASSGRLAGGNTGELFF; DNA: TGTGCCAGCAGTGGGAGACTAGCGGGAGGCAACACCGGGGAGCTGTTTTTT
size: once; J: TRBJ1-1; D: NA; V: TRBV11-3; CDR3: CASSLGRENTEAFF; DNA: TGTGCCAGCAGCTTGGGCAGAGAGAACACTGAAGCTTTCTTT